This T cell receptor beta chain appears in the sequencing data of a study of T cells in Graves' hyperthyroidism and ophthalmopathy. The study's findings and limits: Stable hyperthyroidism was separated from ophthalmopathy by a model based on 13 V-J features.

Not enrolled were patients with uncontrolled infection, other autoimmune disease, pregnancy or lactation. This clonotype came up many times. The antigen remains unidentified. RNA transcripts were the template for amplifying TCR beta CDR3 regions. During a first-round RT-PCR of the TCR CDR3, the HTBI primer set was used. Each CDR3 protein gets one entry after TCRdb re-called the multiplex PCR reads with MiXCR. The sample gives roughly 740,000 distinct CDR3 sequences, about 17% of which show up once; 8.4% is in the top ten. This TCR derives from a man younger than 30 with Graves' hyperthyroidism. Input material: blood.

The CDR3: CASSMTAGGFNEQFF. The CDR3 region has the DNA TGTGCCAGTAGTATGACAGCGGGAGGGTTCAATGAGCAGTTCTTC. The chain recombines TRBV19 with TRBJ2-1; 10 bases agree with TRBD2. The CDR3 has 15 amino acids. Trimming at V came to 3 bases and at J to 6 bases, leaving 5 bases not matched to a gene. Per germline, CDR1 LNHDA and CDR2 SQIVND (reference sequence).